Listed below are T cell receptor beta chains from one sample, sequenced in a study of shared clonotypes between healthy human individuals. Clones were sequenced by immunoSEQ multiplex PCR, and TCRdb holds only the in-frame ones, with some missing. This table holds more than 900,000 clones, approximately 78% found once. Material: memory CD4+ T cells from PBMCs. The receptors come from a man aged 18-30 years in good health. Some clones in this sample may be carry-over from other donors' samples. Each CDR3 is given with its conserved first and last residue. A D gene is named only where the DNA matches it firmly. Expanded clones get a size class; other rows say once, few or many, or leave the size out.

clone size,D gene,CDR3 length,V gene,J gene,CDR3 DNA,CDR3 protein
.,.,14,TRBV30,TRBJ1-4,TGTGCCTGGAGTGTTTTCGGCAGGGAAGAAAAACTGTTTTTT,CAWSVFGREEKLFF
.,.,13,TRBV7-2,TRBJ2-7,TGTGCCAGCAGCTTCCGGGAGCGCTACGAGCAGTACTTC,CASSFRERYEQYF
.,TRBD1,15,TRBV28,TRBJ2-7,TGTGCCAGCAGCCTACCCCGGGACAGGGTCTACGAGCAGTACTTC,CASSLPRDRVYEQYF
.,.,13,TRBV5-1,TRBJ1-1,TGCGCCAGCAGAGGACAGTCGAACACTGAAGCTTTCTTT,CASRGQSNTEAFF
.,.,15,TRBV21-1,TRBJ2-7,TGTGCCAGCAGCAAAGTGGGACCGTTTCTCTACGAGCAGTACTTC,CASSKVGPFLYEQYF
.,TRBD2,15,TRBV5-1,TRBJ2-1,TGCGCCAGCAGCTTGGCGGTAGCGGGAGGCAATGAGCAGTTCTTC,CASSLAVAGGNEQFF
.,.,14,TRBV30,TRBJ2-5,TGTGCCTGGAGTCCCCAGGGGTGGCAAGAGACCCAGTACTTC,CAWSPQGWQETQYF
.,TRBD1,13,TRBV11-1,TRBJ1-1,TGTGCCAGCAGCTTCACAGGGGGCACTGAAGCTTTCTTT,CASSFTGGTEAFF
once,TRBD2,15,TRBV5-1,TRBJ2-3,TGCGCCAGCAGCTGGCTTAGCGGGAGCACAGATACGCAGTATTTT,CASSWLSGSTDTQYF
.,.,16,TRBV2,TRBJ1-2,TGTGCCAGCAGTGCCTACCAGGGAATATCGAACTATGGCTACACCTTC,CASSAYQGISNYGYTF
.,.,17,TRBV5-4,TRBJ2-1,TGTGCCAGCAGCTTCATGGCGGATTCAGGCTTCTACAATGAGCAGTTCTTC,CASSFMADSGFYNEQFF
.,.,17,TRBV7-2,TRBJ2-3,TGTGCCAGCAGCCCCCATCTAAGGCCTGGGGGCACAGATACGCAGTATTTT,CASSPHLRPGGTDTQYF
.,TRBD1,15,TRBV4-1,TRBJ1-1,TGCGCCAGCAGCCGCTACCCGGACAGGGTCACTGAAGCTTTCTTT,CASSRYPDRVTEAFF
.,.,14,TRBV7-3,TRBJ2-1,TGTGCCAGCTCGGGCCAGACGGGCTACAATGAGCAGTTCTTC,CASSGQTGYNEQFF
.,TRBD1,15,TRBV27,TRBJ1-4,TGTGCCAGCAGCTCACAGGGGTGGGAAAGCGAAAAACTGTTTTTT,CASSSQGWESEKLFF
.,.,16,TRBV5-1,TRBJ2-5,TGCGCCAGCAGCTTGCCCCCTCCTAGCGTCCAAGAGACCCAGTACTTC,CASSLPPPSVQETQYF
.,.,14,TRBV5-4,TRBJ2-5,TGTGCCAGCAGCTTGTCGGCTAGCAAAGAGACCCAGTACTTC,CASSLSASKETQYF
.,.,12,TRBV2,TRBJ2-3,TGTGCCAGCAGTCCACTGGGGGATACGCAGTATTTT,CASSPLGDTQYF
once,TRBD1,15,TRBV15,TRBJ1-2,TGTGCCACCAGCAGAGATGACAGGGACGCGTATGGCTACACCTTC,CATSRDDRDAYGYTF
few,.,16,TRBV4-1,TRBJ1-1,TGCGCCAGCAGCCGATCCCCCGGGACACCCAACGCTGAAGCTTTCTTT,CASSRSPGTPNAEAFF
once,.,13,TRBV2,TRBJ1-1,TGTGCCAGCAGTAGACAGTTGAACACTGAAGCTTTCTTT,CASSRQLNTEAFF
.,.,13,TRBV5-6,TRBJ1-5,TGTGCCAGCAGCTTGTACCCCAATCAGCCCCAGCATTTT,CASSLYPNQPQHF
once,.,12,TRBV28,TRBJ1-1,TGTGCCAGCATGTGGGGTTGGTCTGAAGCTTTCTTT,CASMWGWSEAFF
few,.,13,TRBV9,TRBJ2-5,TGTGCCAGCAGCGTAGGACAGGTTGGGACCCAGTACTTC,CASSVGQVGTQYF
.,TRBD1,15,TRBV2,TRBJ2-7,TGTGCCAGCAGTGAATACGGGACAGGGAACAGCGAGCAGTACTTC,CASSEYGTGNSEQYF
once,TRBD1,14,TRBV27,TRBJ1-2,TGTGCCAGCAGCCTGGGACAGGGGGCTTATGGCTACACCTTC,CASSLGQGAYGYTF
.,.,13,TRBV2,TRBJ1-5,TGTACCTCCCGAAGGGATAGCAATCAGCCCCAGCATTTT,CTSRRDSNQPQHF
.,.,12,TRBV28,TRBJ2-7,TGTGCCAGCAGTTTTTTACCCTACGAGCAGTACTTC,CASSFLPYEQYF
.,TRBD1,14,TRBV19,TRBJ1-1,TGTGCCAGTAGGGGACAGGGGTGGAACACTGAAGCTTTCTTT,CASRGQGWNTEAFF
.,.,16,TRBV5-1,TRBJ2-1,TGCGCCAGCAGCTTTGGCGGCGGGACCCCACCCGGTGAGCAGTTCTTC,CASSFGGGTPPGEQFF
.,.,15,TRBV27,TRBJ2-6,TGTGCCAGCAGTTTATGGGGGCAAGGGGCCAACGTCCTGACTTTC,CASSLWGQGANVLTF
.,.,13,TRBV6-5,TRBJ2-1,TGTGCCAGCGGGACACCGCTATACAATGAGCAGTTCTTC,CASGTPLYNEQFF
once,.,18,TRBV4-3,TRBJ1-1,TGCGCCAGCAGCCAAGGTTCAGGGTCCGGAGGTTGGAACACTGAAGCTTTCTTT,CASSQGSGSGGWNTEAFF
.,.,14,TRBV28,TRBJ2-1,TGTGCCAGCAGCATCATGCGACACTACAATGAGCAGTTCTTC,CASSIMRHYNEQFF
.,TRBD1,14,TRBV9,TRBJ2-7,TGTGCCAGCAGCGAAACAACAGGGGGGTACGAGCAGTACTTC,CASSETTGGYEQYF
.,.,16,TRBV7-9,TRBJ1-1,TGTGCCAGCAGCTTAGGGTCTACAGAAATGAACACTGAAGCTTTCTTT,CASSLGSTEMNTEAFF
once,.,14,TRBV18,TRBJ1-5,TGTGCCAGCTCACCAGGCCAGGGGACTCAGCCCCAGCATTTT,CASSPGQGTQPQHF
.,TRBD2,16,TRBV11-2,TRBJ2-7,TGTGCCAGCAGCTCACCGGGACTAGCGACCTCCTACGAGCAGTACTTC,CASSSPGLATSYEQYF
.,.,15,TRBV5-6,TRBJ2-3,TGTGCCAGCAGCTTGGCCGTTTATAACACAGATACGCAGTATTTT,CASSLAVYNTDTQYF
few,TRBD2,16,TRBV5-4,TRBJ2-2,TGTGCCAGCAGACCAGGGACTAGCGGAAACACCGGGGAGCTGTTTTTT,CASRPGTSGNTGELFF
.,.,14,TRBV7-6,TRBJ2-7,TGTGCCAGCAGCTTAGGGCAGACTTCCAGCGAGCAGTACTTC,CASSLGQTSSEQYF
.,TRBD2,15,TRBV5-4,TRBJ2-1,TGTGCCAGCAGCCCGGGACTAGCGGTGTACAATGAGCAGTTCTTC,CASSPGLAVYNEQFF
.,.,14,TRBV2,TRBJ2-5,TGTGCCAGCACTAATTCCGTCCAAGAAGGGACCCAGTACTTC,CASTNSVQEGTQYF
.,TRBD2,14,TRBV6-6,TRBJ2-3,TGTGCCAGCAGGGCTAGCGGGAGCGGGAATACGCAGTATTTT,CASRASGSGNTQYF
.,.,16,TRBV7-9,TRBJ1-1,TGTGCCAGCAGCTTATCCCTGGCAGGCAGTAACCCTGAAGCTTTCTTT,CASSLSLAGSNPEAFF
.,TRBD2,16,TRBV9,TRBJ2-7,TGTGCCAGCAGCGTAGAAGCAGCGGGAAATACCTACGAGCAGTACTTC,CASSVEAAGNTYEQYF
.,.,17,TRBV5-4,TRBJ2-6,TGTGCCAGCAGCTTGGCGGCCCGGTACTCTGGGGCCAACGTCCTGACTTTC,CASSLAARYSGANVLTF
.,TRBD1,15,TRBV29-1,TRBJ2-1,TGCAGCGTGGCCGGGTACAGGGGTTCCTACAATGAGCAGTTCTTC,CSVAGYRGSYNEQFF
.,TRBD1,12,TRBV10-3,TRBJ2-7,TGTGCAACTGAGACAGGGACGGGGGAGCAGTACTTC,CATETGTGEQYF
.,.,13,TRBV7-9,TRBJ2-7,TGTGCCAGCAGCTCCGGGACGGGCTACGAGCAGTACTTC,CASSSGTGYEQYF
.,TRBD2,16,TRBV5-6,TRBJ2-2,TGTGCCAGCAGCCGCTTTAGCGGGGTTAACACCGGGGAGCTGTTTTTT,CASSRFSGVNTGELFF